This T cell receptor (beta chain) was observed in a study of blood T cell repertoires in COVID-19. The wider study: T cells, B-cell-depleted T cells, or PBMCs supplied cDNA or gDNA.

The CDR3 contains 18 residues. The germline V gene encodes CDR1 SNHLY and CDR2 FYNNEI. After removal of 6 bases from V and 6 bases from J, the junction contained 22 bases not matched to a gene. In the source study's methods: Reference gene primer amplification yielded estimated nucleated cell counts. The table came from immunoSEQ multiplex PCR; TCRdb's copy has only in-frame clones and leaves some out. V, J and clone size are those of that table, while D and trimming were read from the DNA. The sample contains some 250,000 clones, around 80% of which appear only once. This sequence originates from a middle-aged man who had recovered from COVID-19. The rearrangement uses TRBV2 and TRBJ1-1, with TRBD1 matching over 7 bases. Sequenced input: PBMCs or T cells enriched from blood (not recorded which). This CDR3 is CASSPYGGQIRPLPEAFF. The CDR3 nucleotides read TGTGCCAGCAGCCCATACGGGGGACAGATTAGGCCCCTACCTGAAGCTTTCTTT.